The source of this TCR beta chain is a study of post-analysis software for immune sequencing data. General study findings and limits: Clustering by F measure revealed strong co-clustering among samples prepared together in one batch. A handful of TRBV segments were significantly more frequent in patients than in controls. TRBV5-6, TRBV5-1 and TRBV20-1 were among these segments. The normalized Chao1 diversity of multiple sclerosis patients was significantly lower than that of controls.

The V end lost 5 bases, the J end lost 7 bases, and 12 bases lay between the germline ends. The CDR3 covers 13 residues. CDR1 and CDR2 from the germline V gene are SGHAT and FQNNGV. Included in the TCR beta cDNA libraries were unique molecular identifiers. One entry per CDR3 protein results from TCRdb running MiXCR on the PCR reads. The sample includes 450,000 to 650,000 distinct CDR3 sequences, roughly 40% of them seen just once. On this clonotype itself: Antigen unknown.

The sample was blood. This sequence was found in a girl under 18 with multiple sclerosis. This chain uses TRBV11-2 with TRBJ2-1; unclear D gene. In nucleotides, the CDR3 is TGTGCCAGCAGCCGTCGGGTAGGGAATGAGCAGTTCTTC. Translated: CASSRRVGNEQFF.